These 22 T cell receptor beta chains originate from one sample sequenced in a study of blood T cell repertoires in COVID-19 (dated by TCRdb to between 2020 and 2021). Receptor amplification or capture employed the immunoSEQ multiplex PCR assay. This is the immuneACCESS table as TCRdb keeps it, with only in-frame sequences that have V and J called. A part of the clones is gone; compared with another copy, unresolved V genes explain less than half, and the rest is unexplained. The sample contains fewer than 150,000 clones, approximately 90% of them found a single time. The ten largest make up almost 8.5% of the sample. The sequenced sample was peripheral blood. These receptors were collected from a woman aged 70-85 years who had recovered from COVID-19.

The chain uses TRBV9 and TRBJ2-3; the D is unclear. The CDR3 totals 14 residues. V was clipped by 1 base and J by 0 bases, with 6 bases between them. Germline V gene sequence: CDR1 SGDLS, CDR2 YYNGEE. CDR3 DNA: TGTGCCAGCAGCGTACTAGACAGCACAGATACGCAGTATTTT. Its protein is CASSVLDSTDTQYF.

V usage is TRBV19 and J usage is TRBJ1-2; 9 nucleotides agree with TRBD1. Germline loops: CDR1 LNHDA, CDR2 SQIVND (reference sequence). The CDR3 extends over 13 amino acids. J lost 9 bases, V lost 5 bases, and 7 bases had no gene match. The CDR3 sequence: CASSPGQGLSYTF. In DNA form, the CDR3 reads TGTGCCAGTAGTCCGGGACAGGGTCTGAGCTACACCTTC. The full variable domain, in which reference TRBV19 and TRBJ1-2 provide the parts outside the CDR3, is DGGITQSPKYLFRKEGQNVTLSCEQNLNHDAMYWYRQDPGQGLRLIYYSQIVNDFQKGDIAEGYSVSREKKESFPLTVTSAQKNPTAFYLCASSPGQGLSYTFGSGTRLTVV.

V gene TRBV6-5 combines with J gene TRBJ1-6; 8 nucleotides match TRBD1. The V segment lost 10 bases and the J segment 8 bases; nucleotides outside the gene matches: 7. There are 13 residues in the CDR3. Germline CDR1 and CDR2: MNHEY and SVGAGI. This chain's CDR3 is CATGTGPHSPLHF. The CDR3 region has the DNA TGTGCCACCGGGACAGGACCGCATTCACCCCTCCACTTT.

This clone has just a few counts. The chain recombines TRBV7-2 with TRBJ2-5, with 10 bases that match TRBD2. The J segment lost 5 bases and the V segment lost 4 bases, leaving 13 bases of the junction unmatched. This CDR3 comprises 17 residues. The germline CDR1 and CDR2 sequences are SGHTA and FQGNSA. The CDR3 loop reads CASSYQASSGGGETQYF. The CDR3 region has the DNA TGTGCCAGCAGCTACCAAGCATCTAGCGGGGGTGGGGAGACCCAGTACTTC.

The gene calls are TRBV7-2 and TRBJ1-2, with D tentatively TRBD1 (6 bases). V dropped 7 bases and J dropped 2 bases, with 14 bases sitting between them. Germline values: CDR1 SGHTA, CDR2 FQGNSA. The CDR3 is 14 amino acids. In nucleotides, the CDR3 is TGTGCCAGCACCCCCGGGGGGGCGAACTATGGCTACACCTTC. It codes for CASTPGGANYGYTF. Supplemented by reference TRBV7-2 and TRBJ1-2, the full variable domain reads GAGVSQSPSNKVTEKGKDVELRCDPISGHTALYWYRQSLGQGLEFLIYFQGNSAPDKSGLPSDRFSAERTGGSVSTLTIQRTQQEDSAVYLCASTPGGANYGYTFGSGTRLTVV.

The CDR3 region has the DNA TGTGCCAGCAGCGTAGGTGGAGGGGTGGGTTACGAGCAGTACTTC. The encoded protein is CASSVGGGVGYEQYF. This chain joins TRBV9 and TRBJ2-7; D possibly corresponds to TRBD2 (6 bases). Germline assignment: CDR1 SGDLS and CDR2 YYNGEE. The CDR3 runs to 15 residues. Trimming left V 0 bases short and J 4 bases short, with 14 bases between.

The chain recombines TRBV5-1 with TRBJ2-7, with 8 bases fitting TRBD1. The junction had 2 bases not matched to a gene; V was cut back by 0 bases and J by 6 bases. CDR3 length: 13 residues. Germline lookup yields CDR1 SGHRS and CDR2 YFSETQ. This CDR3 reads CASSLVGTGEQYF. For the CDR3, the DNA is TGCGCCAGCAGCTTGGTTGGGACAGGCGAGCAGTACTTC.

The chain joins TRBV19 to TRBJ2-1; TRBD1 agrees at 12 bases. This CDR3 spans 19 amino acids. Germline lookup yields CDR1 LNHDA and CDR2 SQIVND (reference sequence). With 4 bases clipped from V and 4 bases from J, the junction kept 14 bases outside the gene matches. CDR3 sequence: CASSKKGQGASGVYNEQFF. DNA for the CDR3: TGTGCCAGTAGTAAGAAGGGACAGGGGGCCTCGGGGGTATACAATGAGCAGTTCTTC.

This clone appeared once. This chain links TRBV6-2 or TRBV6-3 with TRBJ2-2; the match to TRBD2 covers 15 bases. The CDR3 spans 20 residues. After removal of 0 bases from V and 4 bases from J, the junction contained 9 bases not matched to a gene. In germline, CDR1 is MNHEY, CDR2 SVGEGT. Here the CDR3 DNA reads TGTGCCAGCAGTTACTCCGTGGGACTAGCGGGAGGAAGGGCCACCGGGGAGCTGTTTTTT. Its protein is CASSYSVGLAGGRATGELFF.

The CDR3 region has the DNA TGTGCCAGCTCACTCCTCGGACAGGGGGCGCAGGGGGCCAACGTCCTGACTTTC. This codes for CASSLLGQGAQGANVLTF. This sequence joins TRBV18 and TRBJ2-6, with 11 bases that match TRBD1. Unmatched junction bases numbered 9, after V lost 4 bases and J lost 4 bases. The CDR3 is 18 residues long. The V gene's germline CDR1 is KGHSH and CDR2 LQKENI.

The V call is TRBV18, the J call TRBJ2-7; D remains unclear. CDR1 and CDR2 (germline): KGHSH, LQKENI. The CDR3 runs 13 residues. The V end was cut by 1 base, the J end by 2 bases, with 6 bases between. In DNA, the CDR3 is TGTGCCAGCTCACCACGGCAAGCCTACGAGCAGTACTTC. Translated: CASSPRQAYEQYF.

V usage is TRBV28 and J usage is TRBJ1-5; 7 positions agree with TRBD1. Germline trimming cut 3 bases from V and 7 bases from J; bases unmatched to any gene: 9. CDR3 size: 15 residues. Germline CDR1 reads MDHEN; CDR2 reads SYDVKM. This chain's CDR3 is CASSLLQGEGQPQHF. The DNA of the CDR3 is TGTGCCAGCAGTTTGTTGCAGGGGGAAGGGCAGCCCCAGCATTTT.

This clone turned up a few times. This sequence joins TRBV3-1 (or the pseudogene TRBV3-2) and TRBJ1-1; 10 nucleotides line up with TRBD1. Germline V gene sequence: CDR1 LGHDT, CDR2 YNNKEL (reference sequence). Trimming removed 3 bases from V and 7 bases from J; junction bases left unmatched: 8. This CDR3 has 15 residues. CDR3 sequence (DNA): TGTGCCAGCAGCCAGCTTGACAGGGGGCATGGTGAAGCTTTCTTT. This codes for CASSQLDRGHGEAFF.

The chain recombines TRBV28 with TRBJ2-5; tentatively, D is TRBD1 (6 bases). Between the trimmed V and J ends, which lost 5 bases and 13 bases, there was a span of 17 bases. CDR3 length: 12 residues. The V gene's germline CDR1 is MDHEN and CDR2 SYDVKM. CDR3 in DNA: TGTGCCAGCAGTACAACTCACAGGGCACCGTACTTC. Amino acids: CASSTTHRAPYF.

CDR3 sequence: CASSSLGKNTEAFF. The CDR3, as DNA: TGTGCCAGCAGTTCCCTGGGCAAAAACACTGAAGCTTTCTTT. The J gene is TRBJ1-1, the V gene TRBV27; D is unresolved. Germline V gene lookup returns CDR1 MNHEY and CDR2 SMNVEV (reference sequence). CDR3 length: 14 amino acids. The V gene lost 4 bases and the J gene lost 2 bases, with 11 bases spanning the gap.

The V and J genes are TRBV7-2 and TRBJ2-6; TRBD1 aligns across 8 bases. From germline, CDR1 is SGHTA and CDR2 FQGNSA. V shed 7 bases and J 0 bases; nucleotides not matched to a gene: 11. This CDR3 region has 18 residues. As DNA, the CDR3 is TGTGCCAGCACCCGGCCGGGACAGGCGAGCTCTGGGGCCAACGTCCTGACTTTC. It translates to CASTRPGQASSGANVLTF.

The chain is built from TRBV6-4 and TRBJ2-2; 9 bases match TRBD1. V was pared by 8 bases and J by 6 bases, with 7 bases of the junction left unmatched. The CDR3 spans 14 residues. Per germline, CDR1 MRHNA and CDR2 SNTAGT. The chain's CDR3 is CASSGTGSPGELFF. For the CDR3, the DNA is TGTGCCAGCTCCGGGACAGGGTCGCCCGGGGAGCTGTTTTTT.

CDR3 DNA: TGTGCCAGCAGTGAAATGGGACAGGTGAACACTGAAGCTTTCTTT. Protein sequence: CASSEMGQVNTEAFF. The gene calls are TRBV2 and TRBJ1-1; 8 positions agree with TRBD1. Germline V gives CDR1 SNHLY, CDR2 FYNNEI. V was clipped by 2 bases and J by 0 bases; unmatched bases: 2. The CDR3 is 15 amino acids.

The chain uses TRBV7-4 and TRBJ2-4, with a tentative D call TRBD2 (6 bases). The germline V gene encodes CDR1 SGHVT and CDR2 SQSDAQ. V shed 4 bases and J shed 1 base, with 11 bases lying between them. CDR3 size: 15 residues. The CDR3 DNA follows: TGTGCCAGCAGCTGGACTCGGGGGGCCAAAAACATTCAGTACTTC. The encoded protein is CASSWTRGAKNIQYF.

This chain connects TRBV7-3 to TRBJ1-6, with TRBD1 matching 8 bases. The CDR3 consists of 13 residues. V dropped 8 bases and J dropped 10; count of bases not matched to a gene: 7. Germline V gives CDR1 SGHTA, CDR2 FQGTGA. The CDR3 reads CASAGQGGSPLHF. DNA for the CDR3: TGTGCCAGCGCTGGACAGGGAGGGTCACCCCTCCACTTT.

About this clone: Other DNA sequences within the sample encode an identical CDR3. The chain joins TRBV5-1 to TRBJ2-7, with 7 positions matching TRBD1. CDR1 SGHRS and CDR2 YFSETQ come from the germline V gene. This CDR3 has 15 amino acids. J was trimmed by 2 bases and V by 0 bases; bases with no gene match: 5. The chain's CDR3 is CASSLETGATYEQYF. The CDR3 DNA reads TGCGCCAGCAGCTTGGAAACAGGGGCCACCTACGAGCAGTACTTC. The whole variable domain, filled in from reference TRBV5-1 and TRBJ2-7, reads KAGVTQTPRYLIKTRGQQVTLSCSPISGHRSVSWYQQTPGQGLQFLFEYFSETQRNKGNFPGRFSGRQFSNSRSEMNVSTLELGDSALYLCASSLETGATYEQYFGPGTRLTVT.

The chain is built from TRBV3-1 (or the pseudogene TRBV3-2) and TRBJ2-1, with 15 bases matching TRBD2. V gave up 6 bases and J gave up 4 bases; unmatched junction bases: 7. Looked up from germline, CDR1 is LGHDT and CDR2 is YNNKEL (reference sequence). This CDR3 has 17 amino acids. The CDR3 DNA follows: TGTGCCAGCAGTCCTCGGACTAGCGGGGGGGGTTACAATGAGCAGTTCTTC. Its translation: CASSPRTSGGGYNEQFF.